Listed below are T cell receptor beta chains from one sample, sequenced in a study of OX40 agonist ivuxolimab in advanced cancers. Data came from immunoSEQ multiplex PCR; TCRdb stores just in-frame clones and leaves some out. The repertoire consists of around 32,000 clones, with around nine tenths occurring once and the leading ten covering less than 30%. Source: CD4+ or CD8+ T cells sorted from blood, taken in a trial of the OX40 agonist ivuxolimab. These receptors were obtained from an adult with an advanced solid tumor such as melanoma, head and neck, liver or kidney cancer. Both conserved end residues are part of each CDR3. Each record gives: V gene, J gene, D gene, clone size, CDR3 protein, CDR3 DNA. A D gene is named only where the DNA matches it firmly. Clone size is shown for a subset of rows, as once, few, many or a class of expanded clone.

TRBV7-2	TRBJ2-2	-	-	CASSSGTAGNTGELFF	TGTGCCAGCAGCTCTGGGACGGCGGGGAACACCGGGGAGCTGTTTTTT
TRBV9	TRBJ2-3	-	-	CASSHSLAGGTDTQYF	TGTGCCAGCAGCCACTCCCTAGCCGGCGGCACAGATACGCAGTATTTT
TRBV5-8	TRBJ2-1	-	-	CASSLNWRNSYNEQFF	TGTGCCAGCAGCTTGAATTGGAGGAACTCCTACAATGAGCAGTTCTTC
TRBV9	TRBJ1-1	TRBD1	-	CASSATGTGGAFF	TGTGCCAGCAGCGCGACCGGGACAGGGGGCGCTTTCTTT
TRBV15	TRBJ2-1	TRBD2	-	CATSSGTSGSPYNEQFF	TGTGCCACCAGCAGTGGGACTAGCGGGAGCCCCTACAATGAGCAGTTCTTC
TRBV15	TRBJ2-7	-	-	CATSSRRAAGTHYEQYF	TGTGCCACCAGCTCCCGCAGGGCCGCCGGAACCCACTACGAGCAGTACTTC
TRBV5-8	TRBJ1-4	TRBD1	-	CASSSPQGDANEKLFF	TGTGCCAGCAGCTCTCCCCAGGGGGATGCTAATGAAAAACTGTTTTTT
TRBV15	TRBJ1-5	-	-	CATSRVRSQPQHF	TGTGCCACCAGCAGAGTAAGAAGTCAGCCCCAGCATTTT
TRBV28	TRBJ1-2	-	once	CASSVGFFDGYTF	TGTGCCAGCAGTGTTGGTTTTTTTGATGGCTACACCTTC
TRBV28	TRBJ1-1	TRBD1	-	CASRQGYTEAFF	TGTGCCAGCAGACAGGGGTACACTGAAGCTTTCTTT
TRBV9	TRBJ1-2	-	-	CASEKWAPDGYTF	TGTGCCAGCGAGAAATGGGCGCCCGACGGCTACACCTTC
TRBV7-6	TRBJ2-5	TRBD1	-	CASSLDRLGRPNQETQYF	TGTGCCAGCAGCCTGGACAGGTTGGGCCGGCCGAATCAAGAGACCCAGTACTTC
TRBV28	TRBJ2-7	-	-	CASIGGMTYEQYF	TGTGCCAGCATAGGCGGGATGACCTACGAGCAGTACTTC
TRBV28	TRBJ2-7	TRBD2	once	CASSLLAAEQYF	TGTGCCAGCAGCCTACTAGCGGCCGAGCAGTACTTC
TRBV28	TRBJ1-1	-	-	CASNIGVGTEAFF	TGTGCCAGCAACATAGGAGTGGGGACTGAAGCTTTCTTT
TRBV7-9	TRBJ2-7	TRBD2	-	CASSLASGRNHEQYF	TGTGCCAGCAGCTTAGCTAGCGGGAGGAATCACGAGCAGTACTTC
TRBV6-5	TRBJ2-5	-	-	CASRRYSGAMETQYF	TGTGCCAGCAGACGATATTCTGGGGCTATGGAGACCCAGTACTTC
TRBV4-2	TRBJ2-7	-	-	CASSQEGASASYEQYF	TGTGCCAGCAGCCAAGAAGGAGCTAGCGCAAGCTACGAGCAGTACTTC
TRBV28	TRBJ1-3	TRBD1	few	CASSPQGVYSGNTIYF	TGTGCCAGCAGTCCCCAGGGGGTCTACTCTGGAAACACCATATATTTT
TRBV2	TRBJ2-1	-	-	CASSSTGGNEQFF	TGTGCCAGCAGCTCGACAGGCGGCAATGAGCAGTTCTTC
TRBV28	TRBJ1-1	-	-	CASSSPGRSNTEAFF	TGTGCCAGCAGTTCCCCGGGAAGGAGCAACACTGAAGCTTTCTTT
TRBV5-1	TRBJ2-1	TRBD2	once	CASSLKPSGSNEQFF	TGCGCCAGCAGCTTGAAGCCTAGCGGAAGCAATGAGCAGTTCTTC
TRBV27	TRBJ2-7	TRBD1	few	CASSLSRTGGGEQYF	TGTGCCAGCAGTTTATCACGGACAGGGGGGGGCGAGCAGTACTTC
TRBV5-4	TRBJ2-1	-	once	CASRPGSYNEQFF	TGTGCCAGCAGGCCTGGGTCATACAATGAGCAGTTCTTC
TRBV19	TRBJ2-1	TRBD2	-	CASSGTSGVHNEQFF	TGTGCCAGTAGTGGGACTAGCGGGGTCCACAATGAGCAGTTCTTC